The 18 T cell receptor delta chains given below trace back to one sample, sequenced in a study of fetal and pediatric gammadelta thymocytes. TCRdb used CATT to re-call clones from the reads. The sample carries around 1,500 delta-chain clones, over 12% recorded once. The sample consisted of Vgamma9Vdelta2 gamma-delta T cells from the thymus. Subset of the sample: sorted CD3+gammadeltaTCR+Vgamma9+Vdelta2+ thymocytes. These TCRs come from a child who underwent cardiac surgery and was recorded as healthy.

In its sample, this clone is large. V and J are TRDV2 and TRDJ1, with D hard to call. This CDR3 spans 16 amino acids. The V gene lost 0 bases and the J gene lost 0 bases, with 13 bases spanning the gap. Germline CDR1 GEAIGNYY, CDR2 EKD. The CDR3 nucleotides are TGTGCCTGTGACACCGTCGGGCAAAGGTACACCGATAAACTCATCTTT. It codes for CACDTVGQRYTDKLIF.

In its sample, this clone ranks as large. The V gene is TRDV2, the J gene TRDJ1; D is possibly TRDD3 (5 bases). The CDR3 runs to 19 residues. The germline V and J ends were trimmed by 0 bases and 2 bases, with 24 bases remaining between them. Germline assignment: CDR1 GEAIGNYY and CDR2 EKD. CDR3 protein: CACDTGLSGGSAGTDKLIF. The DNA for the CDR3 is TGTGCCTGTGACACCGGGCTATCCGGGGGTTCCGCGGGGACCGATAAACTCATCTTT.

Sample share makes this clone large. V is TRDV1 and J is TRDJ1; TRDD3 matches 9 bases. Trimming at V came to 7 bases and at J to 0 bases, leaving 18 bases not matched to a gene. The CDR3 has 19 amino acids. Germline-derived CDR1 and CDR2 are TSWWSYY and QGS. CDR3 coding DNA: TGTGCTCTTGAGAGTAGGTTCCCCTTACTGGGGGACGACACCGATAAACTCATCTTT. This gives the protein CALESRFPLLGDDTDKLIF.

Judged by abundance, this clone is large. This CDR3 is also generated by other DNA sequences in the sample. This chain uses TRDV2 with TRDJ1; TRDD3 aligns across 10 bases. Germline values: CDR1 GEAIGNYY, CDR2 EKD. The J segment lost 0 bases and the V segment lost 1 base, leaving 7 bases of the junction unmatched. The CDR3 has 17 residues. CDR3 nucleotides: TGTGCCTGTGACACGCTGGGGGATATGAGGTACACCGATAAACTCATCTTT. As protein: CACDTLGDMRYTDKLIF.

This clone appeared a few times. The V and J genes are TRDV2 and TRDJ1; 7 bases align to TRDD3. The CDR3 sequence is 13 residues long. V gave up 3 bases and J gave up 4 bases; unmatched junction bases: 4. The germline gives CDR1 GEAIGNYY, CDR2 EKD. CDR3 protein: CACDPTGDDKLIF. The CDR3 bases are TGTGCCTGTGACCCAACTGGGGACGATAAACTCATCTTT.

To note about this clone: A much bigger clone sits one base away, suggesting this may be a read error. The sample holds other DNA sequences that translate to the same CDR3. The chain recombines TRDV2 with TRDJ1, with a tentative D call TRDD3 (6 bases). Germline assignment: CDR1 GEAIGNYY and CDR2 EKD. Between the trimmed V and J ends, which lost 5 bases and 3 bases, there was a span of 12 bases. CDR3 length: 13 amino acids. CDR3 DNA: TGTGCCTGTGGTGGGGGGTACGCCGATAAACTCATCTTT. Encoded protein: CACGGGYADKLIF.

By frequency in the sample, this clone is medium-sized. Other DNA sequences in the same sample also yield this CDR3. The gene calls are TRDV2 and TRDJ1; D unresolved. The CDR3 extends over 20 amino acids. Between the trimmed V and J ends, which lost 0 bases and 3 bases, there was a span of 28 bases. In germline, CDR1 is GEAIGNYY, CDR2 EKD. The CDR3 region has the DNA TGTGCCTGTGACACCGTATTTAGCCGCGGGAGTCAAGGGGTGGCCGATAAACTCATCTTT. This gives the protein CACDTVFSRGSQGVADKLIF.

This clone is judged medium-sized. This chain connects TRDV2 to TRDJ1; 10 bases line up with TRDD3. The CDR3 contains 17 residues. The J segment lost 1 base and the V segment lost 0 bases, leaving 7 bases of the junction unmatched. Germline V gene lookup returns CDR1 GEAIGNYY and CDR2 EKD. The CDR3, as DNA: TGTGCCTGTGACACCAGGGGGGATACGAACCTCACCGATAAACTCATCTTT. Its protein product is CACDTRGDTNLTDKLIF.

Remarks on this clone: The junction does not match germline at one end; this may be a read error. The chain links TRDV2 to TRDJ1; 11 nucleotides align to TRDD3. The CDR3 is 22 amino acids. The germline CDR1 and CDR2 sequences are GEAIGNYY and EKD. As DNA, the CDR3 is TGTGCCTGTGACACCAGGGCCCGGGGGCCTGCTGGGGGATACCCGTACACCGATAAATTCATCTTT. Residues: CACDTRARGPAGGYPYTDKFIF.

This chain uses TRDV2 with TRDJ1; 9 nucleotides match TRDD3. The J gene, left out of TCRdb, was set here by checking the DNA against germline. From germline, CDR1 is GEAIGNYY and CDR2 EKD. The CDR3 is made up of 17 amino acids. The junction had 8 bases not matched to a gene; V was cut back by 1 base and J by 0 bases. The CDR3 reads CACDTGYWGRYTDKLIF. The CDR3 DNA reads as TGTGCCTGTGACACGGGATACTGGGGGAGGTACACCGATAAACTCATCTTT.

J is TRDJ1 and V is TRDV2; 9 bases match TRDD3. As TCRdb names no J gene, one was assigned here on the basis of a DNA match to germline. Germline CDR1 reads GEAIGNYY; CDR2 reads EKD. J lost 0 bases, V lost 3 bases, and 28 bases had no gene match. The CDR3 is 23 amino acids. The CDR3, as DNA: TGTGCCTGTGACCTGGCTAATCCGCGCGTCCTTTACTGGGGGACTTCTGACACCGATAAACTCATCTTT. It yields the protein CACDLANPRVLYWGTSDTDKLIF.

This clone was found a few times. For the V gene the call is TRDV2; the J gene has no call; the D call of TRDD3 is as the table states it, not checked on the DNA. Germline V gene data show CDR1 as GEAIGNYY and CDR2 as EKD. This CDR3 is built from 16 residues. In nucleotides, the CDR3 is TGTGCCTGTGACACAGCTGGGGAAACATACACCGATAAACTTATCTTT. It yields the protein CACDTAGETYTDKLIF.

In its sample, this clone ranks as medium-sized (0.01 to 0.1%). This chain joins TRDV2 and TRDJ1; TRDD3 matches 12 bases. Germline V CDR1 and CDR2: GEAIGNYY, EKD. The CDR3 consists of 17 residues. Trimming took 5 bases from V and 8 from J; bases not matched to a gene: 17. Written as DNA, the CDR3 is TGTGCCTGTGTGTGCAGGTTACTGGGGGATACCCAAGGGAAACTCATCTTT. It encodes CACVCRLLGDTQGKLIF.

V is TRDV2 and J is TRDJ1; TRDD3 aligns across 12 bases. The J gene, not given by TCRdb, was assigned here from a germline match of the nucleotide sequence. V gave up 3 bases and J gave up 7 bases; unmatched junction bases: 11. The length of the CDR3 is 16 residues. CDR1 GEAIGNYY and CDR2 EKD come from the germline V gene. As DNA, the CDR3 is TGTGCCTGTGACCCGGTGAGGACTGGGGGATACCCTAAACTCATCTTT. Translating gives CACDPVRTGGYPKLIF.

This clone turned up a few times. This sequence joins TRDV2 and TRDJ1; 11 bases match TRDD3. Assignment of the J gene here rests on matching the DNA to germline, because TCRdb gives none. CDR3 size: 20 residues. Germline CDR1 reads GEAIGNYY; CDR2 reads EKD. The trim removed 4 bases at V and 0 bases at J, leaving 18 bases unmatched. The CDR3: CACEFLLGDNPPGYTDKLIF. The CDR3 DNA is TGTGCCTGTGAGTTTCTACTGGGGGATAACCCCCCTGGATACACCGATAAACTCATCTTT.

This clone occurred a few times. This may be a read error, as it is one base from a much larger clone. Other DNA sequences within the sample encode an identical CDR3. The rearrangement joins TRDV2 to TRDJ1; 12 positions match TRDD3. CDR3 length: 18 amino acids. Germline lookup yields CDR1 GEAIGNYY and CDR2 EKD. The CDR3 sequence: CACVRRTGGYPYTDKLIF. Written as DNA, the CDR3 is TGTGCCTGTGTCCGGCGGACTGGGGGATACCCATACACAGATAAACTCATCTTT.

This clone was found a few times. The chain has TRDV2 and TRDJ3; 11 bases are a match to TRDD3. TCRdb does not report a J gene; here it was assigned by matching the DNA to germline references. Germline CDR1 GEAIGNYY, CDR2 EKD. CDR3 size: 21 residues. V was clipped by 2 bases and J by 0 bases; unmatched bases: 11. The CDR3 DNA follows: TGTGCCTGTGACAAAGTACTGGGGGATAATCGTCTCTCCTGGGACACCCGACAGATGTTTTTC. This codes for CACDKVLGDNRLSWDTRQMFF.

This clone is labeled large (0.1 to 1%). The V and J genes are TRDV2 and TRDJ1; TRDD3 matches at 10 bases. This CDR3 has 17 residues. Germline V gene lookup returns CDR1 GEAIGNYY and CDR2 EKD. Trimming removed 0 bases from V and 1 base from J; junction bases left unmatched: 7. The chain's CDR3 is CACDTRHLGDTTDKLIF. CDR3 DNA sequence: TGTGCCTGTGACACCCGACATTTGGGGGATACCACCGATAAACTCATCTTT.